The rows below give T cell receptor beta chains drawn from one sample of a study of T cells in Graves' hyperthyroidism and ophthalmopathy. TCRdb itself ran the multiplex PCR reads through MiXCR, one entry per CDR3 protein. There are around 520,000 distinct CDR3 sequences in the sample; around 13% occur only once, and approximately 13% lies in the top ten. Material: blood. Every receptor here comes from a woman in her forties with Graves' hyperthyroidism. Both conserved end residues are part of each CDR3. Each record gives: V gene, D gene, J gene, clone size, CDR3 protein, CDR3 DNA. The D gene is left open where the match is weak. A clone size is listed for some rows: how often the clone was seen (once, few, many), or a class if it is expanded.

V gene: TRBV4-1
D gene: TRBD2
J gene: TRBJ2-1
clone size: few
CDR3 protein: CASSQALTSGGYNEQFF
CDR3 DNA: TGCGCCAGCAGCCAAGCCCTAACTAGCGGGGGATACAATGAGCAGTTCTTC

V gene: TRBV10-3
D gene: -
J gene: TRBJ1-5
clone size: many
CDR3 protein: CAISAGTNQPQHF
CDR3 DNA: TGTGCCATCAGTGCAGGGACCAATCAGCCCCAGCATTTT

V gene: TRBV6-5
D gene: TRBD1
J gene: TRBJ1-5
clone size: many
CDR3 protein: CASTKRMKGAFGGNQPQHF
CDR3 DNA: TGTGCCAGCACCAAAAGGATGAAGGGGGCATTTGGAGGCAATCAGCCCCAGCATTTT

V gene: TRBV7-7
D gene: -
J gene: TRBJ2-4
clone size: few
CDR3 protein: CASSLGQTLAKNIQYF
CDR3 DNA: TGTGCTAGCAGCTTAGGTCAGACCCTAGCCAAAAACATTCAGTACTTC

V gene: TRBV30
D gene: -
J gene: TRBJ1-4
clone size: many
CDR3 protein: CAWSGLQGWEKLFF
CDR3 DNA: TGTGCCTGGAGTGGTCTACAGGGCTGGGAAAAACTGTTTTTT

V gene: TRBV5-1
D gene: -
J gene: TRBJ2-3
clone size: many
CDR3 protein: CASSLDWQGSNTDTQYF
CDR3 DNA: TGCGCCAGCAGCTTGGATTGGCAGGGTTCAAACACAGATACGCAGTATTTT

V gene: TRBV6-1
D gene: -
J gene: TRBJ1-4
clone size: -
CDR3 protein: CASSQGHQASEKLFF
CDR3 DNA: TGTGCCAGCAGCCAGGGACATCAGGCCTCCGAAAAACTGTTTTTT

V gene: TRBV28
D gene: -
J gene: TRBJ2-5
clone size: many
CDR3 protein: CASSPGGLGGETQYF
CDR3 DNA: TGTGCCAGCAGCCCCGGCGGCCTAGGTGGGGAGACCCAGTACTTC

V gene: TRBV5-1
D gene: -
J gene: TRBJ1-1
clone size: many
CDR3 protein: CASSSRGGDTEAFF
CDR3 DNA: TGCGCCAGCAGCTCCCGAGGGGGTGACACTGAAGCTTTCTTT

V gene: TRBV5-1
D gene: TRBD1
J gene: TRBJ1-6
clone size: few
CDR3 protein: CASSFISGGTSYNSPLHF
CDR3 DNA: TGCGCCAGCAGCTTTATCTCAGGGGGGACGTCCTATAATTCACCCCTCCACTTT

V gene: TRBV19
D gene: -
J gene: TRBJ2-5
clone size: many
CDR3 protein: CASSTYDRSETQYF
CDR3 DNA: TGTGCCAGTAGTACCTACGACAGGTCAGAGACCCAGTACTTC

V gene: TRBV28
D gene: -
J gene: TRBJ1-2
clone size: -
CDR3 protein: CASSPGQICGYTF
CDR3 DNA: TGTGCCAGCAGTCCAGGACAGATTTGTGGCTACACCTTC

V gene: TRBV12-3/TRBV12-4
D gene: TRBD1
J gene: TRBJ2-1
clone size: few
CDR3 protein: CASSLQGAKNNEQFF
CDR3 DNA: TGTGCCAGCAGTTTACAGGGGGCGAAGAATAATGAGCAGTTCTTC

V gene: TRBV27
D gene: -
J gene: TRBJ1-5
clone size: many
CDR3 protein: CASSLSYQTEPQHF
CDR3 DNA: TGTGCCAGCAGTTTATCGTACCAAACGGAGCCCCAGCATTTT

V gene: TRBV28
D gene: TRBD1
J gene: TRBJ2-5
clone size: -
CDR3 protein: CASSLGPTGAGETQYF
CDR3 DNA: TGTGCCAGCAGTTTAGGCCCGACAGGGGCGGGGGAGACCCAGTACTTC

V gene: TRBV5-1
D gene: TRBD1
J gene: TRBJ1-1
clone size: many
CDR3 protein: CASSFTGGGNTEAFF
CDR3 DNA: TGCGCCAGCAGCTTTACAGGGGGTGGGAACACTGAAGCTTTCTTT

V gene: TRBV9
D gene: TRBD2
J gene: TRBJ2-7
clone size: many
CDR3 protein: CASSVEGLASYEQYF
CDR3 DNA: TGTGCCAGCAGCGTAGAAGGACTAGCGTCTTACGAGCAGTACTTC

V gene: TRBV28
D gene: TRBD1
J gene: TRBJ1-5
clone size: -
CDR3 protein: CASRTTGPSGSNQPQHF
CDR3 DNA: TGTGCCAGCAGAACGACAGGGCCCTCTGGAAGCAATCAGCCCCAGCATTTT

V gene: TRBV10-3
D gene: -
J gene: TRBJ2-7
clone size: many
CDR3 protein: CAIRGDTSSYEQYF
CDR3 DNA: TGTGCCATCCGTGGTGATACTAGCTCCTACGAGCAGTACTTC

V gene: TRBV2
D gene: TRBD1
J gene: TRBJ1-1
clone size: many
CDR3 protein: CASRGRDRGNTEAFF
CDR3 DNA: TGTGCCAGCAGAGGCCGGGACAGGGGGAACACTGAAGCTTTCTTT

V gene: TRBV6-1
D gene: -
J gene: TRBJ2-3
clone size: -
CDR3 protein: CASSVRSHTDTQYF
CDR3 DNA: TGTGCCAGCAGTGTCCGGAGCCACACAGATACGCAGTATTTT

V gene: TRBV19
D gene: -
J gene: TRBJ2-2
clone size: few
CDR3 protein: CASSISPSVGGELFF
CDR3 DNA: TGTGCCAGTAGTATCAGCCCTAGCGTTGGCGGGGAGCTGTTTTTT

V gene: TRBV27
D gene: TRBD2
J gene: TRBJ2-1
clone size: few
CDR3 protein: CASSDLGGGEQFF
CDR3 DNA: TGTGCCAGCAGTGATCTGGGGGGGGGTGAGCAGTTCTTC

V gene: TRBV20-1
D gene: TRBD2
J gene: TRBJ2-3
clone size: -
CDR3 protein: CSAGSTGGDTQYF
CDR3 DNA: TGCAGTGCGGGGTCTACCGGGGGGGATACGCAGTATTTT

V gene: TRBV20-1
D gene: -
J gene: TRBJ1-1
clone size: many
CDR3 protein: CSARIDTNTEAFF
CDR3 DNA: TGCAGTGCTAGGATTGACACGAACACTGAAGCTTTCTTT

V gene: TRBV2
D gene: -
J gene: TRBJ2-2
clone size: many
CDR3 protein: CASSGLQGGELFF
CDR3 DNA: TGTGCCAGCAGCGGTCTCCAAGGCGGGGAGCTGTTTTTT

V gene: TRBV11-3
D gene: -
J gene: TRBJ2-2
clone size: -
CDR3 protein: CASSLEGSGELFF
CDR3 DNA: TGTGCCAGCAGCTTAGAGGGATCCGGGGAGCTGTTTTTT

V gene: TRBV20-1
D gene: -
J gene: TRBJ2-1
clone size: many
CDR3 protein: CSVRWAGNEQFF
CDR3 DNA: TGCAGTGTCAGGTGGGCCGGCAATGAGCAGTTCTTC

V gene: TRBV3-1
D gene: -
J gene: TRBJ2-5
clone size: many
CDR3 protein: CASSQSRAETQYF
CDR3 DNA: TGTGCCAGCAGCCAATCTAGGGCAGAGACCCAGTACTTC

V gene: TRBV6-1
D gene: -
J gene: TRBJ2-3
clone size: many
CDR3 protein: CASSLGEPTDTQYF
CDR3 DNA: TGTGCCAGCAGTTTGGGGGAGCCCACAGATACGCAGTATTTT

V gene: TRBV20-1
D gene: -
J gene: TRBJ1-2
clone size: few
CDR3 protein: CSARGSTTPNYGYTF
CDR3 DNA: TGCAGTGCTAGAGGTTCGACTACCCCTAACTATGGCTACACCTTC

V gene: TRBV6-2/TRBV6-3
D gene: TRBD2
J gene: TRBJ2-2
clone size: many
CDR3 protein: CASSYPALADTNTGELFF
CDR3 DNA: TGTGCCAGCAGTTACCCCGCGCTAGCGGATACGAACACCGGGGAGCTGTTTTTT

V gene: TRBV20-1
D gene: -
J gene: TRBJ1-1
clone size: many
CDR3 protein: CSARIGATEAFF
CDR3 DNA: TGCAGTGCTAGGATAGGGGCTACTGAAGCTTTCTTT

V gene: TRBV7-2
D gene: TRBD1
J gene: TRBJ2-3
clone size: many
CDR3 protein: CASSRRQGAFTDTQYF
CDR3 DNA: TGTGCCAGCAGCCGCAGACAGGGGGCCTTCACAGATACGCAGTATTTT

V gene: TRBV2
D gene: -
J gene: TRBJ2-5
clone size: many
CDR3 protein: CASRDPRDVRQETQYF
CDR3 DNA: TGTGCCAGCAGAGACCCCCGGGACGTCCGCCAAGAGACCCAGTACTTC

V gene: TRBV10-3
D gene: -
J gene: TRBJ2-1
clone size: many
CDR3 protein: CAITPLARGLHNEQFF
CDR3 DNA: TGTGCCATCACCCCGCTGGCCCGAGGGCTACACAATGAGCAGTTCTTC

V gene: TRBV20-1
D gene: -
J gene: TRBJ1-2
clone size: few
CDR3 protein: CSARDPGQGAYGYTF
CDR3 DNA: TGCAGTGCTAGAGATCCAGGGCAGGGCGCCTATGGCTACACCTTC

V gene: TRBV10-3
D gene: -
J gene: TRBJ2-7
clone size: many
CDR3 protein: CAISEPGGSSSYEQYF
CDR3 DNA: TGTGCCATCAGTGAACCGGGCGGGTCTAGCTCCTACGAGCAGTACTTC

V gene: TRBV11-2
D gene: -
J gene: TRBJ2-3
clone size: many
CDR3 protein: CASSLGPGASTDTQYF
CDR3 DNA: TGTGCCAGCAGCCTCGGGCCAGGGGCGAGTACAGATACGCAGTATTTT

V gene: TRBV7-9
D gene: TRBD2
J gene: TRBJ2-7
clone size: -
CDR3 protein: CASSPRLAESDPEQYF
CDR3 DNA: TGTGCCAGCAGCCCGCGACTAGCGGAATCCGACCCCGAGCAGTACTTC

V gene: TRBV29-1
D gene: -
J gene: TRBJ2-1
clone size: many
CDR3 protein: CSVHYNEQFF
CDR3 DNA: TGCAGCGTCCATTACAATGAGCAGTTCTTC

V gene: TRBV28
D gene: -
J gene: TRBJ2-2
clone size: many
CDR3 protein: CASSRGGITGELFF
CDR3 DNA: TGTGCCAGCAGTCGTGGAGGGATCACCGGGGAGCTGTTTTTT

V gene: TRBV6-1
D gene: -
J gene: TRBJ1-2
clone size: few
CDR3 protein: CASSEFYRNRAYGYTF
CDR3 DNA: TGTGCCAGCAGTGAGTTTTACCGGAACAGAGCCTATGGCTACACCTTC

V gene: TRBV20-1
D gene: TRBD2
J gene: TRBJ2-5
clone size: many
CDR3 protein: CSARGGALQETQYF
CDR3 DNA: TGCAGTGCCCGGGGAGGGGCGTTGCAAGAGACCCAGTACTTC

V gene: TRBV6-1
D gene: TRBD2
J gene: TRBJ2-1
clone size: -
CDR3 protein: CASSNRRPSGGYQQFF
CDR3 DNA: TGTGCCAGCAGTAATCGTCGTCCTAGCGGGGGGTATCAGCAGTTCTTC

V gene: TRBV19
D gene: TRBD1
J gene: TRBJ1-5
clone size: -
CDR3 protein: CASSRTGAAPSHF
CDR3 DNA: TGTGCCAGTAGTCGTACAGGGGCCGCGCCTTCGCATTTT

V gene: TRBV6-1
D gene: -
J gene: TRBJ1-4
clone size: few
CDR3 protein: CASNRNNEKLFF
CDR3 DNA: TGTGCCAGCAACAGGAATAATGAAAAACTGTTTTTT

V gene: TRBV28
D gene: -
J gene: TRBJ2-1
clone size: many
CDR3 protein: CASSLVTYEQFF
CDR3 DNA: TGTGCCAGCAGTTTGGTCACTTATGAGCAGTTCTTC

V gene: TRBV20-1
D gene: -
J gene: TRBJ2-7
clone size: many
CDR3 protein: CSANRETYEQYF
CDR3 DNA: TGCAGTGCTAACAGGGAGACCTACGAGCAGTACTTC

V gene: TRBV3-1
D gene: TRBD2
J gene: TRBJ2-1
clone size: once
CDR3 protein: CASSQEAGLAGGSYNEQFF
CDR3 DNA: TGTGCCAGCAGCCAAGAAGCAGGGCTAGCGGGAGGTTCCTACAATGAGCAGTTCTTC

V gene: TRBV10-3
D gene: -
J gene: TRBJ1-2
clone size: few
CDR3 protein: CAIVRHGYTF
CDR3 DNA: TGTGCCATCGTTCGGCATGGCTACACCTTC

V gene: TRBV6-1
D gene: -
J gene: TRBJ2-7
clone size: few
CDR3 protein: CASSRPSQGAVGEQYF
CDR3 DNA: TGTGCCAGCAGCCGCCCATCCCAAGGGGCCGTGGGGGAGCAGTACTTC

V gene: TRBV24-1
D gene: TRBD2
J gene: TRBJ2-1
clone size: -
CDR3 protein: CATSDSGLAAYNEQFF
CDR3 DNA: TGTGCCACCAGTGATTCTGGACTAGCGGCCTACAATGAGCAGTTCTTC

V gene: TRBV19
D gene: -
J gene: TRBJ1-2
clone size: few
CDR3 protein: CASSMNLDASNYGYTF
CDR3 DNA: TGTGCCAGTAGTATGAATCTTGACGCCTCTAACTATGGCTACACCTTC

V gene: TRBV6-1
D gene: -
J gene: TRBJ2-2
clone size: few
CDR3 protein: CASSSRTAQSGGELFF
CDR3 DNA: TGTGCCAGCAGCTCGAGGACGGCCCAGAGTGGCGGGGAGCTGTTTTTT

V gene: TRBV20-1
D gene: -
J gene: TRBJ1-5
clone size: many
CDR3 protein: CSASRGMGQPQHF
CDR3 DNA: TGCAGTGCTAGTCGGGGTATGGGGCAGCCCCAGCATTTT

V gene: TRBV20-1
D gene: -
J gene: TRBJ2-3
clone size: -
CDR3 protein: CSAAVENLFSTDTQYF
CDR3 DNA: TGCAGTGCTGCGGTTGAGAACCTTTTCAGCACAGATACGCAGTATTTT

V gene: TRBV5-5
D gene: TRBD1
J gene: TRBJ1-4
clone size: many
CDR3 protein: CASSLTGSEKLFF
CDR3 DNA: TGTGCCAGCAGTCTGACAGGGAGTGAAAAACTGTTTTTT